Each of the 23 T cell receptor beta chains below was sequenced from the same sample in a study of metastatic and nonmetastatic thyroid tumors. Using MiXCR, TCRdb reanalyzed the PCR reads. The table records about 15,000 clones, about 34% of them present only once. No treatment of any kind had been given to any patient before thyroid surgery. The material sequenced was tumor tissue. The receptors originated from a male donor with papillary thyroid cancer or a benign thyroid nodule (not recorded which). Some clones in this sample may be carry-over from other donors' samples.

This clone has at least ten counts. The chain links TRBV20-1 to TRBJ2-3, with 8 bases lining up with TRBD1. This CDR3 has 15 amino acids. The junction had 7 bases not matched to a gene; V was cut back by 5 bases and J by 0 bases. CDR1 and CDR2 from the germline V gene are DFQATT and SNEGSKA (reference sequence). The CDR3 is CSAAGTGTSTDTQYF. CDR3 nucleotides: TGCAGTGCTGCCGGGACAGGAACTAGCACAGATACGCAGTATTTT.

This rearrangement joins TRBV11-2 to TRBJ2-2; D may be TRBD2 (6 bases). V was cut by 5 bases and J by 2 bases, with 15 bases left in between. The V gene's germline CDR1 is SGHAT and CDR2 FQNNGV. The CDR3 extends over 16 amino acids. The CDR3 nucleotides are TGTGCCAGCAGCCCATGGGGCGGGACTAACACCGGGGAGCTGTTTTTT. It codes for CASSPWGGTNTGELFF.

By sample share, this clone is medium-sized. V and J are TRBV12-3 or TRBV12-4 and TRBJ2-7, with 7 bases fitting TRBD1. J gave up 6 bases and V 8 bases, and 13 bases lay outside the gene matches. The CDR3 is made up of 14 amino acids. The CDR3 loop reads CASAPGTEHGEQYF. CDR3 in DNA: TGTGCCAGCGCACCCGGGACAGAGCATGGCGAGCAGTACTTC.

CDR3: CASSTHSTGTDTQYF. The DNA for the CDR3 is TGTGCCAGCAGCACCCACTCGACGGGCACAGATACGCAGTATTTT. The chain is built from TRBV9 and TRBJ2-3; D is undetermined. Germline-derived CDR1 and CDR2 are SGDLS and YYNGEE. This CDR3 is built from 15 residues. The germline V and J ends were trimmed by 4 bases and 1 base, with 13 bases remaining between them.

In this sample, this clone turned up a few times. J is TRBJ2-1 and V is TRBV6-1, with unresolved D. Germline V lookup: CDR1 MNHNS, CDR2 SASEGT. CDR3 length: 12 residues. The V gene lost 6 bases and the J gene lost 6 bases, with 9 bases spanning the gap. The CDR3 sequence: CASSPARNEQFF. In nucleotides, the CDR3 is TGTGCCAGCAGCCCCGCGCGCAATGAGCAGTTCTTC.

This clone turned up a few times. J is TRBJ2-7 and V is TRBV15, with D maybe TRBD1 (6 bases). The CDR3 covers 13 residues. V lost 3 bases and J 1 base, leaving 7 bases between the germline ends. Germline V gives CDR1 LNHNV, CDR2 YYDKDF (reference sequence). The CDR3 DNA follows: TGTGCCACCAGCAGGGACAGATCCTACGAGCAGTACTTC. This gives the protein CATSRDRSYEQYF.

Notes on this clone: The junction shows a germline mismatch at one end, possibly a read error. Additional DNA sequences in this sample encode the identical CDR3. The J gene is TRBJ2-1, the V gene TRBV11-2; D may be TRBD1 (5 bases). CDR3 length: 14 residues. In germline, CDR1 is SGHAT, CDR2 FQNNGV. CDR3 DNA sequence: TGTGCTAGCAGCTTAGGTGGGGCGGAGAATGAGCAGTTCTTC. Protein: CASSLGGAENEQFF.

This chain joins TRBV13 and TRBJ2-7, with TRBD2 as a possible D gene (5 bases). Germline assignment: CDR1 PRHDT and CDR2 FYEKMQ (reference sequence). V was shortened by 3 bases and J by 6 bases, with 18 bases between the two germline ends. This CDR3 has 15 residues. The CDR3, as DNA: TGTGCCAGCAGCTTTCAGCGCGAGGGCCTGGTCGAGCAGTACTTC. Amino acids: CASSFQREGLVEQYF.

This clone was seen only a few times. CDR3 nucleotides: TGTGCCAGCAGTCCGGGGGGGAGTGTTCCCTACGAGCAGTACTTC. Amino acid sequence: CASSPGGSVPYEQYF. V is TRBV6-1 and J is TRBJ2-7, with 8 bases lining up with TRBD2. Germline V gene sequence: CDR1 MNHNS, CDR2 SASEGT. CDR3 size: 15 residues. After removal of 5 bases from V and 2 bases from J, the junction contained 8 bases not matched to a gene.

This clone was recorded at least ten times. This chain joins TRBV28 and TRBJ1-2; 7 bases are shared with TRBD1. With 4 bases clipped from V and 8 bases from J, the junction kept 7 bases outside the gene matches. The CDR3 is made up of 13 amino acids. Germline V gene data show CDR1 as MDHEN and CDR2 as SYDVKM. The DNA for the CDR3 is TGTGCCAGCAGTTCCTACGGGACAGCCGGCTACACCTTC. Protein product: CASSSYGTAGYTF.

Only a few counts were recorded for this clone. A much more abundant neighbour one base away suggests this may be a read error. The sample carries other DNA sequences with the same CDR3. The chain carries TRBV5-6 and TRBJ1-1, with D unclear. Germline-derived CDR1 and CDR2 are SGHDT and YYEEEE. This CDR3 is 13 amino acids long. CDR3 sequence reads: CASSQMGSTEAFF. The CDR3 region has the DNA TGTGCTAGCAGCCAAATGGGGAGCACTGAAGCTTTCTTT.

This chain links TRBV7-6 with TRBJ1-1, with D possibly matching TRBD1 (6 bases). The CDR3 totals 15 residues. Germline V CDR1 and CDR2: SGHVS, FNYEAQ. Deletions cut 4 bases from V and 5 bases from J, with 17 bases between. CDR3 loop: CASSSQWVTGTEAFF. The CDR3 DNA reads as TGTGCCAGCAGCTCTCAATGGGTGACAGGTACTGAAGCTTTCTTT. The complete variable domain, with remaining parts taken from reference TRBV7-6 and TRBJ1-1, reads GAGVSQSPRYKVTKRGQDVALRCDPISGHVSLYWYRQALGQGPEFLTYFNYEAQQDKSGLPNDRFSAERPEGSISTLTIQRTEQRDSAMYRCASSSQWVTGTEAFFGQGTRLTVV.

Worth noting for this clone: This clone may be a read error of a much larger clone one base away. This same CDR3 is encoded by further DNA sequences in the sample. The gene calls are TRBV5-4 and TRBJ2-5; perhaps TRBD2 as D (5 bases). CDR1 SGHNT and CDR2 YYREEE come from the germline V gene (reference sequence). This CDR3 spans 14 amino acids. Trimming cost V 0 bases and J 7 bases, with 13 bases left between them. The CDR3 sequence is CASSLVEPGGTQYF. The CDR3 DNA follows: TGTGCCAGCAGCTTGGTAGAACCAGGAGGGACCCAGTACTTC.

This clone occurred many times. Different DNA sequences within this sample yield the same CDR3. The chain links TRBV2 to TRBJ1-1; a weak D match, TRBD1 (5 bases). Germline-derived CDR1 and CDR2 are SNHLY and FYNNEI. The V end was cut by 5 bases, the J end by 0 bases, with 22 bases between. The CDR3 spans 18 residues. The CDR3 loop reads CASSFPVDKGGLNTEAFF. The DNA for the CDR3 is TGTGCCAGCAGTTTCCCGGTGGACAAAGGTGGTCTGAACACTGAAGCTTTCTTT. The full variable domain, completed using reference TRBV2 and TRBJ1-1, is EPEVTQTPSHQVTQMGQEVILRCVPISNHLYFYWYRQILGQKVEFLVSFYNNEISEKSEIFDDQFSVERPDGSNFTLKIRSTKLEDSAMYFCASSFPVDKGGLNTEAFFGQGTRLTVV.

On this clone itself: The CDR3 does not close with the conserved phenylalanine or tryptophan, likely indicating a read error. The chain uses TRBV11-2 and TRBJ2-7, with 10 bases that match TRBD2. This CDR3 contains 14 residues. The germline gives CDR1 SGHAT, CDR2 FQNNGV. Unmatched junction bases numbered 9, after V lost 9 bases and J lost 4 bases. The CDR3 DNA reads as TGTGCCAGTCACCAACTAGCGGGATATTACGAGCAGTACCTC. Amino acid sequence: CASHQLAGYYEQYL.

This rearrangement joins TRBV3-1 to TRBJ1-2, with D maybe TRBD1 (5 bases). Germline V gives CDR1 LGHDT, CDR2 YNNKEL (reference sequence). The CDR3 runs 15 residues. V lost 0 bases and J 2 bases, leaving 10 bases between the germline ends. The CDR3 here is CASSQDRKGNYGYTF. CDR3 DNA sequence: TGTGCCAGCAGCCAAGATCGGAAGGGGAACTATGGCTACACCTTC. Drawing the rest from reference TRBV3-1 and TRBJ1-2, the complete variable domain is DTAVSQTPKYLVTQMGNDKSIKCEQNLGHDTMYWYKQDSKKFLKIMFSYNNKELIINETVPNRFSPKSPDKAHLNLHINSLELGDSAVYFCASSQDRKGNYGYTFGSGTRLTVV.

The V gene is TRBV19, the J gene TRBJ1-2; 9 bases match TRBD1. The CDR3 covers 13 residues. Losses at the gene ends were 7 bases for V and 8 bases for J; bases not matched to a gene: 8. Germline V CDR1 and CDR2: LNHDA, SQIVND (reference sequence). This CDR3 reads CASNRQGGKGYTF. DNA of the CDR3: TGTGCCAGTAACCGACAGGGGGGGAAAGGCTACACCTTC.

This clone was recorded once. V and J are TRBV20-1 and TRBJ1-2; TRBD1 aligns across 7 bases. Germline V lookup: CDR1 DFQATT, CDR2 SNEGSKA (reference sequence). There are 13 residues in the CDR3. After removal of 6 bases from V and 0 bases from J, the junction contained 4 bases not matched to a gene. CDR3 in amino acids: CSARQGANYGYTF. In DNA, the CDR3 is TGCAGTGCACGACAGGGAGCTAACTATGGCTACACCTTC.

This clone was seen a handful of times. The chain joins TRBV24-1 to TRBJ1-2; D may be TRBD1 (5 bases). This CDR3 contains 15 residues. Trimming shortened V by 3 bases and J by 0 bases, and 10 bases separated the two germline ends. Germline V gene lookup returns CDR1 KGHDR and CDR2 SFDVKD. For the CDR3, the DNA is TGTGCCACCAGTGATGACAGAGACCCTAACTATGGCTACACCTTC. Protein: CATSDDRDPNYGYTF.

The rearrangement links TRBV7-9 to TRBJ2-7; D is ambiguous. This CDR3 region has 14 residues. V lost 1 base to trimming and J lost 7 bases, with 14 bases between them. Germline-derived CDR1 and CDR2 are SEHNR and FQNEAQ (reference sequence). CDR3 sequence reads: CASSLVVHGLEQYF. In DNA, the CDR3 is TGTGCCAGCAGCTTAGTTGTTCATGGGCTAGAGCAGTACTTC.

The V gene is TRBV14, the J gene TRBJ2-1; D uncertain. CDR3 size: 12 residues. V lost 1 base and J 9 bases, leaving 7 bases between the germline ends. From germline, CDR1 is SGHDN and CDR2 FVKESK. CDR3 DNA: TGTGCCAGCAGCCAAGGAGCTTTTGAGCAGTTCTTC. This encodes CASSQGAFEQFF.

This clone was counted many times. The chain couples TRBV7-6 to TRBJ1-5, with D tentatively TRBD1 (5 bases). V lost 5 bases to trimming and J lost 1 base, with 12 bases between them. CDR1 is SGHVS, CDR2 FNYEAQ, per germline. There are 15 residues in the CDR3. CDR3 residues: CASSPGGESNQPQHF. The CDR3 DNA sequence: TGTGCCAGCAGCCCCGGGGGGGAAAGCAATCAGCCCCAGCATTTT.

The table lists this clone with a few counts. Just one base apart from a much larger clone, this may be a read error. The V gene is TRBV20-1, the J gene TRBJ2-3, with 11 positions matching TRBD2. With V trimmed by 0 bases and J by 6 bases, 8 bases remained unmatched. The CDR3 is made up of 16 amino acids. CDR1 and CDR2 (germline): DFQATT, SNEGSKA (reference sequence). The CDR3 bases are TGCAGTGCTAGAGAGACTAGCGGGGCGTTTGGCGATACGCAGTATTTT. It specifies CSARETSGAFGDTQYF.